Presented here are 25 T cell receptor beta chains from one specimen sequenced in a study of T-cell reconstitution after alpha-beta-depleted transplantation in children. TCRbeta library construction was performed incorporating unique molecular identifiers. TCRdb redid the calling of the PCR reads with MiXCR, one entry per CDR3 protein. Of 500,000 to 600,000 distinct CDR3 sequences listed, roughly 33% are singletons. The starting material was PBMCs from the stem cell graft donor, obtained from the stem cell graft. These receptors originate from a human donor who donated a stem cell graft to a child with aplastic anemia.

The chain recombines TRBV7-2 with TRBJ1-6, with D maybe TRBD1 (5 bases). Germline V gives CDR1 SGHTA, CDR2 FQGNSA. The length of the CDR3 is 16 residues. V was shortened by 2 bases and J by 10 bases, with 18 bases between the two germline ends. The CDR3 nucleotides read TGTGCCAGCAGCTTATGGGCGCAGGGTGGGAACTCACCCCTCCACTTT. Its protein product is CASSLWAQGGNSPLHF.

The chain has TRBV9 and TRBJ2-7; 8 bases align to TRBD2. Per germline, CDR1 SGDLS and CDR2 YYNGEE. This CDR3 region has 15 residues. Losses at the gene ends were 3 bases for V and 3 bases for J; bases not matched to a gene: 8. CDR3 sequence: CASSGGLSGSYEQYF. DNA for the CDR3: TGTGCCAGCAGCGGGGGACTAAGCGGGAGCTACGAGCAGTACTTC.

The chain employs TRBV7-2 and TRBJ2-3, with 10 bases lining up with TRBD2. Germline-derived CDR1 and CDR2 are SGHTA and FQGNSA. J gave up 4 bases and V 0 bases, and 10 bases lay outside the gene matches. CDR3 length: 18 amino acids. This chain's CDR3 is CASSLATLLAGRADTQYF. The CDR3 DNA sequence: TGTGCCAGCAGCTTAGCGACCCTACTAGCGGGAAGGGCAGATACGCAGTATTTT.

There are a few counts of this clonotype. This chain connects TRBV15 to TRBJ2-1, with TRBD2 matching 11 bases. Germline CDR1 LNHNV, CDR2 YYDKDF (reference sequence). Trimming removed 1 base from V and 8 bases from J; junction bases left unmatched: 10. This CDR3 has 17 residues. The DNA of the CDR3 is TGTGCCACCAGCAGAGGACTAGCGGGAACGGCTTTGGATGAGCAGTTCTTC. Protein sequence: CATSRGLAGTALDEQFF.

This clonotype has more than one count but fewer than ten. The rearrangement links TRBV12-3 or TRBV12-4 to TRBJ2-6, with 7 bases fitting TRBD1. After removal of 6 bases from V and 0 bases from J, the junction contained 8 bases not matched to a gene. The CDR3 totals 17 residues. The CDR3 bases are TGTGCCAGCAGCCCGAGGACAGGTCTCTCTGGGGCCAACGTCCTGACTTTC. It specifies CASSPRTGLSGANVLTF.

This clonotype was observed a handful of times. The chain links TRBV12-3 or TRBV12-4 to TRBJ2-7; either TRBD1 or TRBD2 may fit D (5 bases each). Trimming removed 3 bases from V and 5 bases from J, with 14 bases in between. The CDR3 consists of 14 residues. CDR3: CASSLTGPIDEQYV. CDR3 coding DNA: TGTGCCAGCAGTTTGACGGGACCCATTGACGAGCAGTACGTC.

This sequence joins TRBV20-1 and TRBJ1-1; possibly TRBD1 for D (6 bases). V shed 2 bases and J shed 6 bases, with 13 bases lying between them. This CDR3 region has 13 residues. Looked up from germline, CDR1 is DFQATT and CDR2 is SNEGSKA (reference sequence). The CDR3 nucleotides read TGCAGTGCTAGACTAACAGGGCTGCCTGAAGCTTTCTTT. Its translation is CSARLTGLPEAFF.

This clonotype was seen a few times. J is TRBJ2-1 and V is TRBV15; tentative D call: TRBD2 (6 bases). Trimming took off 1 base at V and 4 bases at J, with 14 bases between the two ends. The CDR3 runs to 16 residues. Looked up from germline, CDR1 is LNHNV and CDR2 is YYDKDF (reference sequence). The CDR3 bases are TGTGCCACCAGCAGAGGGGTTAGGGGACTTTACAATGAGCAGTTCTTC. It translates to CATSRGVRGLYNEQFF.

This clonotype was counted only a few times. This rearrangement joins TRBV5-4 to TRBJ2-3; 9 bases line up with TRBD1. The junction had 16 bases not matched to a gene; V was cut back by 3 bases and J by 2 bases. Germline assignment: CDR1 SGHNT and CDR2 YYREEE (reference sequence). This CDR3 is 19 amino acids long. CDR3 DNA sequence: TGTGCCAGCAGCTCCTGGGACAGGGTAGGCGTTGGAGACACAGATACGCAGTATTTT. Residues: CASSSWDRVGVGDTDTQYF.

A few counts support this clonotype. The rearrangement joins TRBV29-1 to TRBJ2-6; D is possibly TRBD1 (5 bases). The V end lost 7 bases, the J end lost 0 bases, and 13 bases lay between the germline ends. Germline assignment: CDR1 SQVTM and CDR2 ANQGSEA. This CDR3 spans 15 amino acids. CDR3 residues: CSARTWSSGANVLTF. The CDR3 bases are TGCAGCGCAAGGACATGGAGCTCTGGGGCCAACGTCCTGACTTTC.

This clonotype was seen once. The chain recombines TRBV5-5 with TRBJ1-1, with D unresolved. Germline CDR1 is SGHKS and CDR2 is YYEKEE (reference sequence). This CDR3 has 14 amino acids. The germline V and J ends were trimmed by 6 bases and 0 bases, with 12 bases remaining between them. CDR3 sequence (DNA): TGTGCCAGCACTAAGGACTTAATGAACACTGAAGCTTTCTTT. Encoded protein: CASTKDLMNTEAFF. Combining the CDR3 with reference TRBV5-5 and TRBJ1-1 gives the whole variable domain DAGVTQSPTHLIKTRGQQVTLRCSPISGHKSVSWYQQVLGQGPQFIFQYYEKEERGRGNFPDRFSARQFPNYSSELNVNALLLGDSALYLCASTKDLMNTEAFFGQGTRLTVV.

The chain links TRBV29-1 to TRBJ2-2; no firm D call. The CDR3 length is 12 residues. The germline V and J ends were trimmed by 3 bases and 6 bases, with 8 bases remaining between them. Germline V gene lookup returns CDR1 SQVTM and CDR2 ANQGSEA. The CDR3 sequence: CSVDSRAGELFF. The DNA for the CDR3 is TGCAGCGTTGACAGCCGGGCCGGGGAGCTGTTTTTT.

V usage is TRBV18 and J usage is TRBJ1-5; a weak D match, TRBD1 (5 bases). Per the germline V gene, CDR1 is KGHSH and CDR2 is LQKENI. V was trimmed by 4 bases and J by 3 bases, leaving 13 bases between them. The CDR3 contains 15 residues. The CDR3 nucleotides read TGTGCCAGCTCACAATACCGGGACGACAATCAGCCCCAGCATTTT. Translated, it gives CASSQYRDDNQPQHF.

The rearrangement uses TRBV3-1 and TRBJ2-5, with a possible D match to TRBD1 (6 bases). This CDR3 is built from 14 residues. The germline CDR1 and CDR2 sequences are LGHDT and YNNKEL (reference sequence). V lost 0 bases, J lost 7 bases, and 12 bases lay in between. The CDR3 is CASSQEDRSGTQYF. DNA for the CDR3: TGTGCCAGCAGCCAAGAGGACAGATCCGGGACCCAGTACTTC.

The chain combines TRBV3-1 with TRBJ1-2, with D tentatively TRBD1 (5 bases). Trimming stripped 4 bases from V and 1 base from J, with 16 bases between. The germline gives CDR1 LGHDT, CDR2 YNNKEL (reference sequence). This CDR3 region has 16 residues. CDR3 DNA sequence: TGTGCCAGCAGCCCGTCGGGGGTGTACAATAACTATGGCTACACCTTC. Protein: CASSPSGVYNNYGYTF.

To note about this clonotype: An end of the junction does not agree with germline; a read error may underlie this. This chain connects TRBV12-3 or TRBV12-4 to TRBJ1-1; tentative D call: TRBD1 (6 bases). This CDR3 contains 14 residues. CDR3 residues: CAGSQGGEYTEAFF. CDR3 coding DNA: TGTGCCGGCAGCCAAGGGGGGGAATACACTGAAGCTTTCTTT.

This clonotype appeared a few times. V gene TRBV18 combines with J gene TRBJ2-1; the D gene is possibly TRBD1 (5 bases). The V and J ends lost 3 bases and 7 bases respectively, with 13 bases between them. This CDR3 region has 14 residues. Germline V gene sequence: CDR1 KGHSH, CDR2 LQKENI. The CDR3 is CASSPAAGNNEQFF. CDR3 nucleotide sequence: TGTGCCAGCTCACCTGCCGCAGGGAATAATGAGCAGTTCTTC.

This clonotype was seen a handful of times. The chain has TRBV9 and TRBJ1-4, with D perhaps TRBD1 (5 bases). The CDR3 has 17 amino acids. The V gene's germline CDR1 is SGDLS and CDR2 YYNGEE. V gave up 4 bases and J gave up 0 bases, with 16 bases separating them. The CDR3 DNA reads as TGTGCCAGCAGCCCCCGGAGGGACCGCGCAACTAATGAAAAACTGTTTTTT. Its protein is CASSPRRDRATNEKLFF.

This rearrangement joins TRBV6-6 to TRBJ1-1; 7 positions match TRBD1. The V gene's germline CDR1 is MNHNY and CDR2 SVGAGI (reference sequence). The junction had 3 bases not matched to a gene; V was cut back by 2 bases and J by 6 bases. This CDR3 region has 13 residues. The CDR3 region has the DNA TGTGCCAGCAGTTACCCGACAGGGTCTGAAGCTTTCTTT. Translated: CASSYPTGSEAFF.

This clonotype was seen a few times. The chain couples TRBV18 to TRBJ2-1, with D unclear. CDR3 length: 15 residues. V was pared by 6 bases and J by 10 bases, with 22 bases between. Looked up from germline, CDR1 is KGHSH and CDR2 is LQKENI. CDR3 sequence (DNA): TGTGCCAGCTCCCTGGGTCGTGAGAGTAACGCGGAGCAGTTCTTC. As protein: CASSLGRESNAEQFF. Complete variable domain (other parts from reference TRBV18 and TRBJ2-1): NAGVMQNPRHLVRRRGQEARLRCSPMKGHSHVYWYRQLPEEGLKFMVYLQKENIIDESGMPKERFSAEFPKEGPSILRIQQVVRGDSAAYFCASSLGRESNAEQFFGPGTRLTVL.

The chain combines TRBV28 with TRBJ2-1; TRBD2 aligns across 10 bases. CDR3 length: 14 amino acids. Germline V CDR1 and CDR2: MDHEN, SYDVKM. V lost 10 bases to trimming and J lost 6 bases; unmatched junction nucleotides: 9. The CDR3 region has the DNA TGTGCCACCTACTGGACTAGCGGATTCAATGAGCAGTTCTTC. Translation: CATYWTSGFNEQFF.

A few counts support this clonotype. V gene TRBV12-3 or TRBV12-4 combines with J gene TRBJ1-5, with D possibly matching TRBD1 (5 bases). This CDR3 comprises 16 residues. V was shortened by 8 bases and J by 4 bases, with 21 bases between the two germline ends. In DNA, the CDR3 is TGTGCCAGCTCGTGGGGCCAGGGTGTCCTGAATCAGCCCCAGCATTTT. Translating it yields CASSWGQGVLNQPQHF.

This chain uses TRBV6-1 with TRBJ2-2; 9 bases map to TRBD1. This CDR3 comprises 13 residues. J lost 7 bases, V lost 7 bases, and 4 bases had no gene match. The germline V gene has CDR1 MNHNS and CDR2 SASEGT. The CDR3 spells CASNTGGHGELFF. For the CDR3, the DNA is TGTGCCAGCAATACAGGGGGCCACGGGGAGCTGTTTTTT.

This clonotype was seen a few times. It may be a read error: a sequence one base away is much more abundant. The chain joins TRBV6-4 to TRBJ2-6; a weak D match, TRBD1 (5 bases). The CDR3 runs to 15 residues. Germline lookup yields CDR1 MRHNA and CDR2 SNTAGT. In nucleotides, the CDR3 is TGTGCCAGCAGTGACTCGACAACTGGGGCCAACGGCCTGACTTTC. Encoded protein: CASSDSTTGANGLTF.

This chain joins TRBV19 and TRBJ1-2; TRBD1 matches at 10 bases. The V and J ends lost 4 bases and 4 bases, in that order; junction bases with no gene match: 6. CDR1 and CDR2 from the germline V gene are LNHDA and SQIVND (reference sequence). This CDR3 has 15 amino acids. Written as DNA, the CDR3 is TGTGCCAGTAGTAGGGGACAGGGGACGGCCTATGGCTACACCTTC. This gives the protein CASSRGQGTAYGYTF.